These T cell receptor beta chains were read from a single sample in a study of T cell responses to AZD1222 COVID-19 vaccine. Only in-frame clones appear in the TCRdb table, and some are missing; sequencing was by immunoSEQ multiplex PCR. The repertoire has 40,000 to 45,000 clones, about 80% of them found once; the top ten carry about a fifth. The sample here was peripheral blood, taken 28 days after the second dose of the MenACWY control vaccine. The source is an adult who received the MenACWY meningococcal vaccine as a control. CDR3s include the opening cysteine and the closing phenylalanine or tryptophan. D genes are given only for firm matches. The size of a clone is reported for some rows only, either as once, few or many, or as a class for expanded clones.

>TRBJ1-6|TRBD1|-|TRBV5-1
TGCGCCAGCAGGCCAGGACAGGGAAATTCACCCCTCCACTTT
CASRPGQGNSPLHF
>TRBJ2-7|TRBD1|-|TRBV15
TGTGCCACCAGCAGATTGGGGACAGAGAACGAGCAGTACTTC
CATSRLGTENEQYF
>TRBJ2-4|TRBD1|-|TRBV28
TGTGCCAGCAGCACCTACAGGGGGGCCAAAAACATTCAGTACTTC
CASSTYRGAKNIQYF
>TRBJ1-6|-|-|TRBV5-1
TGCGCCAGCAGCTTGGAGGCCAGAAAGCCGAGCTCACCCCTCCACTTT
CASSLEARKPSSPLHF
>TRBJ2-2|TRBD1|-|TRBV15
TGTGCCACCAGCAGGGACAGGGGGCTATCACACGGGGAGCTGTTTTTT
CATSRDRGLSHGELFF
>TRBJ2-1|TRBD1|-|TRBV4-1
TGCGCCAGCAGCCGGTCACAGGGGGCTTCCTACAATGAGCAGTTCTTC
CASSRSQGASYNEQFF
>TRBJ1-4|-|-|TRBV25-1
TGTGCCAGCAGTGAATTGATTAATGAAAAACTGTTTTTT
CASSELINEKLFF
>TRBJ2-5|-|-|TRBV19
TGTGCCAGTAGTAGGGGATATCCCCCGTCGGAGACCCAGTACTTC
CASSRGYPPSETQYF
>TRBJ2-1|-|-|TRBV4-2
TGTGCCAGCAGCCAAGGGTCGCGCGCTAGCGCCAATGAGCAGTTCTTC
CASSQGSRASANEQFF
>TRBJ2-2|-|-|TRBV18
TGTGCCAGCTCACCGGACTCAAACACCGGGGAGCTGTTTTTT
CASSPDSNTGELFF
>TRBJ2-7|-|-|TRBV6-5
TGTGCCAGCAGTTACTCGGGGGAAGGGCTCTCCTACGAGCAGTACTTC
CASSYSGEGLSYEQYF
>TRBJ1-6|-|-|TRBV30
TGTGCCTGGAGACTGGGTATGGGTTCACCCCTCCACTTT
CAWRLGMGSPLHF
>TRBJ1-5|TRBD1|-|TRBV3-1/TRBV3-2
TGTGCCAGCAGTCGGACAGGGGGACAGCCCCAGCATTTT
CASSRTGGQPQHF
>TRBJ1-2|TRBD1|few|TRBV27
TGTGCCAGCAGTTTCTCAAAACAGGGGCAAAACTATGGCTACACCTTC
CASSFSKQGQNYGYTF
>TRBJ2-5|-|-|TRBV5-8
TGTGCCAGCAGCGGACAGTATCCAGAGACCCAGTACTTC
CASSGQYPETQYF
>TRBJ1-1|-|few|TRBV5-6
TGTGCCAGCAGCCCACGGATGGTGAAAGCTGAAGCTTTCTTT
CASSPRMVKAEAFF
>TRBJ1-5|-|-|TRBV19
TGTGCCAGTATCCCCAATTATAGCAATCAGCCCCAGCATTTT
CASIPNYSNQPQHF
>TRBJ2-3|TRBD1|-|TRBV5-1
TGCGCCAGCAGTTTCGGAGGTGTGACAGGGCGGACAGATACGCAGTATTTT
CASSFGGVTGRTDTQYF
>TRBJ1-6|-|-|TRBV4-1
TGCGCCAGCAGCCAAGACCCGAATACAGCCGTTAATTCACCCCTCCACTTT
CASSQDPNTAVNSPLHF
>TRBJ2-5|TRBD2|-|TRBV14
TGTGCCAGCAGCCAACTCGGGGTAGCGGGAGGCGAGACCCAGTACTTC
CASSQLGVAGGETQYF
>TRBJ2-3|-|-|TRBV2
TGTGCCAGCAATCCCGGAGAGAGAGGCACAGATACGCAGTATTTT
CASNPGERGTDTQYF
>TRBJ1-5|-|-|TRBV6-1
TGTGCCAGCAGTGAAACGCTCACGTATCCCCAGCATTTT
CASSETLTYPQHF